These 21 T cell receptor beta chains share one sample of origin, sequenced in a study of preoperative IRX-2 immunotherapy in early breast cancer. Method: immunoSEQ multiplex PCR; TCRdb's copy keeps in-frame clones and lacks some. The table shows around 30,000 clones, with around 83% occurring only once. Treatment denoted: preoperative locoregional IRX-2 cytokine immunotherapy. Sample: lymph node tissue, taken from a patient treated with IRX-2 immunotherapy. These receptors all come from a human donor with breast cancer.

V and J are TRBV15 and TRBJ1-1; 11 nucleotides align to TRBD1. The V segment lost 3 bases and the J segment 5 bases; nucleotides outside the gene matches: 5. Looked up from germline, CDR1 is LNHNV and CDR2 is YYDKDF (reference sequence). The CDR3 consists of 15 residues. The CDR3 is CATSSHGTGGTEAFF. The CDR3 region has the DNA TGTGCCACCAGCAGCCACGGGACAGGGGGAACTGAAGCTTTCTTT.

This clone appeared once. The gene calls are TRBV7-7 and TRBJ2-4, with 7 bases fitting TRBD1. The length of the CDR3 is 15 residues. Germline V gives CDR1 SSHAT, CDR2 FNYEAQ (reference sequence). V gave up 5 bases and J gave up 6 bases; unmatched junction bases: 10. The CDR3 sequence: CASSPTGTAINIQYF. The CDR3, as DNA: TGTGCCAGCAGCCCTACCGGGACAGCGATAAACATTCAGTACTTC.

The chain links TRBV18 to TRBJ2-1; TRBD2 agrees at 9 bases. V was clipped by 0 bases and J by 7 bases; unmatched bases: 4. The germline V gene has CDR1 KGHSH and CDR2 LQKENI. The CDR3 has 15 residues. For the CDR3, the DNA is TGTGCCAGCTCACCACCGCTAGCGGGGAGGAATGAGCAGTTCTTC. Protein: CASSPPLAGRNEQFF.

The rearrangement links TRBV19 to TRBJ2-7; D remains ambiguous. V shed 5 bases and J shed 3 bases, with 14 bases lying between them. Germline V CDR1 and CDR2: LNHDA, SQIVND (reference sequence). This CDR3 is 14 amino acids long. The CDR3 loop is CASSVSSVVYEQYF. The CDR3 DNA reads TGTGCCAGTAGTGTCAGCAGTGTGGTCTACGAGCAGTACTTC.

This rearrangement joins TRBV7-5 to TRBJ2-3; whether TRBD1, the table's D call, matches the DNA was not checked. TRBV7-5 is a pseudogene. The CDR3 contains 15 residues. The CDR3 spells CASRGQTARTDTQYF. CDR3 in DNA: TGTGCCAGCAGGGGACAGACGGCCCGCACAGATACGCAGTATTTT.

V gene TRBV19 combines with J gene TRBJ2-7; 9 bases align to TRBD2. The germline V gene has CDR1 LNHDA and CDR2 SQIVND (reference sequence). The CDR3 spans 15 residues. V shed 4 bases and J 3 bases; nucleotides not matched to a gene: 7. The CDR3 DNA sequence: TGTGCCAGTAGTACCATTAGCGGGAGCGGCTACGAGCAGTACTTC. This encodes CASSTISGSGYEQYF.

The chain couples TRBV15 to TRBJ2-3; D might be TRBD2 (7 bases). Germline V gene data show CDR1 as LNHNV and CDR2 as YYDKDF (reference sequence). Trimming removed 1 base at V and 3 bases at J, with 17 bases between. CDR3 length: 17 amino acids. This CDR3 reads CATSRAGGGVGTDTQYF. CDR3 in DNA: TGTGCCACCAGCAGAGCTGGGGGGGGCGTAGGGACAGATACGCAGTATTTT.

This clone was recorded only once. The V and J genes are TRBV6-8 and TRBJ2-7; no reliable D call. The CDR3 sequence is 15 residues long. V dropped 7 bases and J dropped 0 bases, with 16 bases sitting between them. Germline-derived CDR1 and CDR2 are MNHGY and SAAAGT. Written as DNA, the CDR3 is TGTGCCAGCAACCTACTCCCAGTGACCTCCTACGAGCAGTACTTC. This translates into CASNLLPVTSYEQYF.

The chain carries TRBV6-9 and TRBJ2-1, with 9 bases identical to TRBD2. CDR1 is MNHGY, CDR2 SVAAGI, per germline. CDR3 length: 16 amino acids. V lost 2 bases and J lost 1; bases outside the gene matches: 3. This CDR3 is CASSYDSGSSYNEQFF. For the CDR3, the DNA is TGTGCCAGCAGTTATGATAGCGGGAGTTCCTACAATGAGCAGTTCTTC.

Here the CDR3 reads CASRPNGRGYGYTF. CDR3 in DNA: TGCGCCAGCAGGCCCAATGGGAGGGGATATGGCTACACCTTC. The chain links TRBV10-2 to TRBJ1-2, with D possibly TRBD1 on 5 matching bases. The CDR3 runs to 14 residues. The germline CDR1 and CDR2 sequences are WSHSY and SAAADI. Trimming removed 6 bases at V and 5 bases at J, with 16 bases between.

The V call is TRBV4-2, the J call TRBJ1-3; D possibly corresponds to TRBD1 (5 bases). The CDR3 covers 13 residues. Germline lookup yields CDR1 LGHNA and CDR2 YNFKEQ. V was clipped by 4 bases and J by 4 bases, with 8 bases between them. The CDR3 DNA follows: TGTGCCAGCAGCCCAGGGAAGGGAAACACCATATATTTT. Protein product: CASSPGKGNTIYF.

This clone was seen more than once but under ten times. This sequence joins TRBV6-8 and TRBJ1-3; D gene uncertain. The CDR3 has 14 residues. The germline CDR1 and CDR2 sequences are MNHGY and SAAAGT. Trimming took off 5 bases at V and 2 bases at J, with 10 bases between the two ends. CDR3: CASSLRLTGNTIYF. DNA of the CDR3: TGTGCCAGCAGTCTCCGATTAACTGGAAACACCATATATTTT.

A single count supports this clone. V usage is TRBV28 and J usage is TRBJ2-7, with 7 positions matching TRBD2. Germline V lookup: CDR1 MDHEN, CDR2 SYDVKM. The CDR3 covers 12 residues. CDR3: CASFGRFYEQYF. The CDR3 DNA sequence: TGTGCTAGCTTCGGGAGGTTCTACGAGCAGTACTTC.

The chain combines TRBV28 with TRBJ2-2; D gene unclear. Looked up from germline, CDR1 is MDHEN and CDR2 is SYDVKM. With 5 bases removed from V and 5 bases from J, the gap between germline ends came to 12 bases. The CDR3 extends over 14 amino acids. This CDR3 reads CASSIPRRTGELFF. The CDR3 DNA reads as TGTGCCAGCAGTATCCCCCGCCGGACCGGGGAGCTGTTTTTT.

This rearrangement joins TRBV7-7 to TRBJ1-4; 9 bases match TRBD1. The CDR3 has 14 amino acids. Germline CDR1 reads SSHAT; CDR2 reads FNYEAQ (reference sequence). The V gene end was trimmed by 7 bases and the J gene end by 8 bases; junction bases not matched to a gene: 8. The CDR3 DNA reads TGTGCCAGCAAGGTGACAGGGGGGCACGAAAAACTGTTTTTT. It translates to CASKVTGGHEKLFF.

This clone was counted only a few times. The chain recombines TRBV19 with TRBJ1-6, with a tentative D call TRBD1 (5 bases). V gave up 8 bases and J gave up 1 base, with 6 bases separating them. From germline, CDR1 is LNHDA and CDR2 SQIVND (reference sequence). The CDR3 contains 13 residues. CDR3 DNA: TGTGCCAGTGGGGGTTCCTATAATTCACCCCTCCACTTT. Translating gives CASGGSYNSPLHF.

V and J are TRBV15 and TRBJ2-1, with D hard to call. The germline V gene encodes CDR1 LNHNV and CDR2 YYDKDF (reference sequence). CDR3 length: 18 amino acids. V was shortened by 1 base and J by 4 bases, with 20 bases between the two germline ends. The DNA for the CDR3 is TGTGCCACCAGCAGAGTTCCCGCTCAGGCCTACCTTTACAATGAGCAGTTCTTC. Amino acids: CATSRVPAQAYLYNEQFF. Complete variable domain (other parts from reference TRBV15 and TRBJ2-1): DAMVIQNPRYQVTQFGKPVTLSCSQTLNHNVMYWYQQKSSQAPKLLFHYYDKDFNNEADTPDNFQSRRPNTSFCFLDIRSPGLGDTAMYLCATSRVPAQAYLYNEQFFGPGTRLTVL.

The chain employs TRBV28 and TRBJ1-5; D is uncertain. The closer fit of TRBJ2-3 to the DNA end suggests the J call may be wrong. There are 13 residues in the CDR3. Germline lookup yields CDR1 MDHEN and CDR2 SYDVKM. CDR3 in DNA: TGTGCCAGCAGTTTAATACCGGGTCAGCCCCAGTATTTT. It is translated as CASSLIPGQPQYF.

Details on this clone: One junction end does not reproduce the germline sequence, and a read error may be involved. This chain links TRBV6-8 with TRBJ2-7; 12 bases align to TRBD2. The length of the CDR3 is 15 residues. CDR1 and CDR2 (germline): MNHGY, SAAAGT. CDR3 protein: CAISTSGGFPYEQYF. For the CDR3, the DNA is TGTGCCATCAGTACTAGCGGGGGGTTCCCCTACGAGCAGTACTTC.

Only one count was recorded for this clone. The gene calls are TRBV12-5 and TRBJ1-1; unclear D gene. Trimming left V 5 bases short and J 1 base short, with 5 bases between. CDR1 LGHNT and CDR2 FRNRAP come from the germline V gene. The CDR3 is made up of 12 amino acids. The CDR3 bases are TGTGCTAGTGGTGTGTGGAACACTGAAGCTTTCTTT. Its translation is CASGVWNTEAFF.

J is TRBJ2-7 and V is TRBV28; TRBD1 agrees at 9 bases. Germline trimming cut 8 bases from V and 4 bases from J; bases unmatched to any gene: 12. The CDR3 runs to 15 residues. Germline V gene sequence: CDR1 MDHEN, CDR2 SYDVKM. CDR3 nucleotide sequence: TGTGCCAGCCAGGGGGGCGGGACAGGGTCGTACGAGCAGTACTTC. Translation: CASQGGGTGSYEQYF. Full variable domain (missing parts from reference TRBV28 and TRBJ2-7): DVKVTQSSRYLVKRTGEKVFLECVQDMDHENMFWYRQDPGLGLRLIYFSYDVKMKEKGDIPEGYSVSREKKERFSLILESASTNQTSMYLCASQGGGTGSYEQYFGPGTRLTVT.